The clone carrying this T cell receptor (beta chain) was observed a handful of times. What it recognizes is unknown. CDR3 length equals 16 residues. Trimming shortened V by 4 bases and J by 0 bases, and 14 bases separated the two germline ends. In germline, CDR1 is SGHKS, CDR2 YYEKEE (reference sequence). This sample was taken from a study of shared clonotypes between healthy human individuals. Study-wide findings and caveats: Represented genetic and exposure-history diversity was restricted by having few donors.

The run depth of the assay was deep. Repertoires were generated with immunoSEQ multiplex PCR, while TCRdb's copy carries only in-frame clones and drops some. The sample yields about 450,000 clones, about four fifths seen once. V usage is TRBV5-5 and J usage is TRBJ2-1; possibly TRBD2 for D (6 bases). The sequence was collected from a woman between 40 and 50 years old in good health. Some clones in this sample may be carry-over from other donors' samples. Source material: PBMCs. In DNA form, the CDR3 reads TGTGCCAGCAGCCCGCCCCGGGGGAACTCCTACAATGAGCAGTTCTTC. This codes for CASSPPRGNSYNEQFF.